This TCR beta chain derives from a study of beta chain features in type 1 diabetes. Broader study findings: In comparison with healthy donors, patients had naive, central memory and Treg TCRB repertoires that appeared more similar. Overrepresentation of cells with high TCR expression could result from cDNA sequencing. Researchers report that Type 1 diabetes patients had moderately but significantly shorter TCRB CDR3s across all four CD4+ subsets. Any HLA type influence on TCRB rearrangement was left unresolved here.

V gave up 3 bases and J gave up 0 bases, with 6 bases separating them. The CDR3 has 14 amino acids. Germline values: CDR1 SNHLY, CDR2 FYNNEI. A sort by CD45RO/CCR7/CD25/CD127/CD95/CD27 yielded CD4+ naive, central memory, regulatory and stem cell-like memory cells. Concerning this clone itself: Its target is unknown.

Since all of the isolated RNA was reverse transcribed, expressed TCRB transcripts were what got sequenced. Libraries were prepared by immunoSEQ multiplex PCR; TCRdb keeps only in-frame clonotypes and omits some of them. In the table there are approximately 250,000 clones, approximately 24% of which are singletons. The chain combines TRBV2 with TRBJ1-5; D unclear. This sequence originates from a woman aged 25 to 39 with type 1 diabetes. Specimen: naive CD4+ T cells from blood. The CDR3 loop is CASSDRDSNQPQHF. In nucleotides, the CDR3 is TGTGCCAGCAGTGATCGGGATAGCAATCAGCCCCAGCATTTT.